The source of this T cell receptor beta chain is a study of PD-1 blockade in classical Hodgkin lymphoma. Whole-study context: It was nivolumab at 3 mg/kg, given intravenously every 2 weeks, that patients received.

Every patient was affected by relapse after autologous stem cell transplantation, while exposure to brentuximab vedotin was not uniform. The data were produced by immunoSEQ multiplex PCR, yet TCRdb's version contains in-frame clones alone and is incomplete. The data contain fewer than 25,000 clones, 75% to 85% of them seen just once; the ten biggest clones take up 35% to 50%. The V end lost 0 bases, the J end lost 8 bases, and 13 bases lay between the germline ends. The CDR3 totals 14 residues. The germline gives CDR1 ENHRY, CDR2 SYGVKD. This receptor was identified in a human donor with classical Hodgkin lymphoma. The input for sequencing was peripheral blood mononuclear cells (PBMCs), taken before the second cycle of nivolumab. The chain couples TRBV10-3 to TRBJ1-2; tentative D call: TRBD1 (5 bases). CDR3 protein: CAISESRQGWGYTF. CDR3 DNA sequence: TGTGCCATCAGTGAGTCCCGTCAGGGATGGGGCTACACCTTC.